This T cell receptor beta chain was recorded in a study of regulatory T cells in long-lasting Graves disease. Study outcomes and limitations: Newly diagnosed patients shared more than 750 public clonotypes; persistent patients shared a few thousand.

Construction of TCR beta libraries relied on iRepertoire HTBI primers and on Arm-PCR targeting CDR3 regions. TCRdb re-derived calls from the multiplex PCR reads in MiXCR, one entry per CDR3 protein. Of a few hundred thousand distinct CDR3 sequences listed, around a fifth are singletons. Germline V gene sequence: CDR1 DFQATT, CDR2 SNEGSKA (reference sequence). V was shortened by 6 bases and J by 5 bases, with 15 bases between the two germline ends. The CDR3 covers 13 residues. A word on this clonotype: Antigen specificity is unknown.

Time point indicated: persistent/refractory GD, antithyroid drugs over 5 years with positive TRAb. From RNA extracted from PBMCs, the TCR library was made. The rearrangement uses TRBV20-1 and TRBJ2-3; the D gene could be TRBD1 or TRBD2 (5 bases each). This TCR came from a female donor with Graves disease. The sequencing used peripheral blood mononuclear cells (PBMCs), collected when the disease was refractory, from a patient treated with antithyroid drugs. In DNA form, the CDR3 reads TGCAGTGCCCACCCCCCTGGGGGAGATACGCAGTATTTT. It encodes CSAHPPGGDTQYF.